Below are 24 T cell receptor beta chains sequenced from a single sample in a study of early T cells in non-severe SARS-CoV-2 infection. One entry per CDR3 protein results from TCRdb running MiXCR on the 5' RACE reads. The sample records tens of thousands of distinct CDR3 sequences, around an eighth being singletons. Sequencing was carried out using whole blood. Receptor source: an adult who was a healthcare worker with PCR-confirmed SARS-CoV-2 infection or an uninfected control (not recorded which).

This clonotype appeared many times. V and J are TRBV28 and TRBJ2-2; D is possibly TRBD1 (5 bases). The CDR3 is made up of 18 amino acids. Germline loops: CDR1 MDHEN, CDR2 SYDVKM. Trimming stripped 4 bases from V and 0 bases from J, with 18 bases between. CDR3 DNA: TGTGCCAGCAGTTCGCAATGGTTACCGACAGCGAACACCGGGGAGCTGTTTTTT. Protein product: CASSSQWLPTANTGELFF.

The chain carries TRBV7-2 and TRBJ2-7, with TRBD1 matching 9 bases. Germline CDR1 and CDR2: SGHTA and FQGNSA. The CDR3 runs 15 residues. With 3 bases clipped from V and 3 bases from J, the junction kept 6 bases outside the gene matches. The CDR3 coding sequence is TGTGCCAGCAGCTTGGTCCAGGGACAGGGCTACGAGCAGTACTTC. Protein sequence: CASSLVQGQGYEQYF.

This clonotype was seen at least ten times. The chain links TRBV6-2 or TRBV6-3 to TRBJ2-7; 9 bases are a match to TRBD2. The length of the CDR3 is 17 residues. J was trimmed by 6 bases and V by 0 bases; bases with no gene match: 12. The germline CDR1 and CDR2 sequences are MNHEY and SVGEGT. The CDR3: CASSYSIRREGPSEQYF. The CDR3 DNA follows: TGTGCCAGCAGTTACTCGATACGGCGGGAGGGCCCTAGCGAGCAGTACTTC.

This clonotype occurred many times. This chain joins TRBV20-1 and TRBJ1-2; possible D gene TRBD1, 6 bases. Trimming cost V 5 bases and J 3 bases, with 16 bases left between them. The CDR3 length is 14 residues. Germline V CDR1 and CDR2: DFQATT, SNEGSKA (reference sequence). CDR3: CSARTGGADYGYTF. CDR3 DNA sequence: TGCAGTGCTCGAACTGGGGGCGCGGACTATGGCTACACCTTC.

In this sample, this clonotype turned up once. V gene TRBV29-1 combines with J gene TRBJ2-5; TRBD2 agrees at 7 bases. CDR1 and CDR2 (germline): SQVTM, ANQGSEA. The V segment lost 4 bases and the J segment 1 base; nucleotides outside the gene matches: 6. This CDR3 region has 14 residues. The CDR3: CSVALLAAQETQYF. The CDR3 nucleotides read TGCAGCGTTGCCCTCCTAGCGGCCCAAGAGACCCAGTACTTC.

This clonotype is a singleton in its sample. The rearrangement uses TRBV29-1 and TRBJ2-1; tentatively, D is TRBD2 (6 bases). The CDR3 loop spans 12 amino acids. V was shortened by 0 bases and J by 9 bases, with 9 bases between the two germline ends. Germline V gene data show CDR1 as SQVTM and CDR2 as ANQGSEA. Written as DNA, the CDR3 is TGCAGCGTTGAAGATCGGGGGACTGAGCAGTTCTTC. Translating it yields CSVEDRGTEQFF.

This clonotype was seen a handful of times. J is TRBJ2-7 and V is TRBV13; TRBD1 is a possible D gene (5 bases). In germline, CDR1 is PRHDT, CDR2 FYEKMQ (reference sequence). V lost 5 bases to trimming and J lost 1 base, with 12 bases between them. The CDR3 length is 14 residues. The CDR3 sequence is CASSPRVTSYEQYF. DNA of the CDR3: TGTGCCAGCAGCCCCAGGGTCACATCCTACGAGCAGTACTTC.

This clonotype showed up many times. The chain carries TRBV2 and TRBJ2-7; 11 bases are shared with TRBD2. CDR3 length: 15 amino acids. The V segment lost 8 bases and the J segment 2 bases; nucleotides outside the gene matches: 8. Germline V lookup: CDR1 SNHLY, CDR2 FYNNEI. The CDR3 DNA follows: TGTGCCAGCTCCCTAGCGGGGGGCCGACCCTACGAGCAGTACTTC. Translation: CASSLAGGRPYEQYF. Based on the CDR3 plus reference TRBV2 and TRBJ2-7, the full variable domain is EPEVTQTPSHQVTQMGQEVILRCVPISNHLYFYWYRQILGQKVEFLVSFYNNEISEKSEIFDDQFSVERPDGSNFTLKIRSTKLEDSAMYFCASSLAGGRPYEQYFGPGTRLTVT.

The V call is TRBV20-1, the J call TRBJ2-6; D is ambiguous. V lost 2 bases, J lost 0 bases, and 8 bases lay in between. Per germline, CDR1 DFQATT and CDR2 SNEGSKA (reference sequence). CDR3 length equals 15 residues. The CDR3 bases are TGCAGTGCTAGATCGTCCCTCTCTGGGGCCAACGTCCTGACTTTC. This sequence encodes CSARSSLSGANVLTF.

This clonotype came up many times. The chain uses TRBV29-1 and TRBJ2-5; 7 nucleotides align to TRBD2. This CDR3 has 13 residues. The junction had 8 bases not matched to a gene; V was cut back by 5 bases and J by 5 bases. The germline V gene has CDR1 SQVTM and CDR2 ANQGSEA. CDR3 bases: TGCAGCGTTCGAGGAACCGGGGGGGAGACCCAGTACTTC. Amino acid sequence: CSVRGTGGETQYF.

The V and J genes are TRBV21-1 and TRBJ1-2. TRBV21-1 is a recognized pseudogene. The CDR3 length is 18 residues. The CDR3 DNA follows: TGTGCCAGCAGCAAAGCGGGTAGGGGGAGGGATTTAAACTATGGCTACACCTTC. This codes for CASSKAGRGRDLNYGYTF.

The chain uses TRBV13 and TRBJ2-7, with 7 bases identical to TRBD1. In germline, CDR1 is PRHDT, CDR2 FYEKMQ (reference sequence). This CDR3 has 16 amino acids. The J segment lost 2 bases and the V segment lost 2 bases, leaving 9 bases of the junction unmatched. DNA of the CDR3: TGTGCCAGCAGCTTAAGGGGGCGAGTTCCGGCCTACGAGCAGTACTTC. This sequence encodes CASSLRGRVPAYEQYF.

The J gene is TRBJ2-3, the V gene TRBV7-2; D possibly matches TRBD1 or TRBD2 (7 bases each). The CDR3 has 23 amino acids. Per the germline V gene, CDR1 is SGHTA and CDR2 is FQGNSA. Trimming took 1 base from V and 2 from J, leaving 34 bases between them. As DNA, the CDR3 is TGTGCCAGCAGCTTAGTCGCCGGGACAGCTGGGAGAGGCGGGACTACACCCACAGATACGCAGTATTTT. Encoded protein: CASSLVAGTAGRGGTTPTDTQYF.

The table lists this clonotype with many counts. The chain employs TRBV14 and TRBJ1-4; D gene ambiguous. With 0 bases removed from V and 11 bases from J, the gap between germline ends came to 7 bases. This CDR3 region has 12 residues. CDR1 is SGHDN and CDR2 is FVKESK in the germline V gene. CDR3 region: CASSQDTWKLFF. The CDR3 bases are TGTGCCAGCAGCCAAGATACGTGGAAACTGTTTTTT.

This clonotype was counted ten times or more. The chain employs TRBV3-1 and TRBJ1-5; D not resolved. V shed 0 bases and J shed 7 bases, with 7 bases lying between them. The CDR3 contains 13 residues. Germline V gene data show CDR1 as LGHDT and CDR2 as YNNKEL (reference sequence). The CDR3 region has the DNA TGTGCCAGCAGCCAAGACAGATTCCAGCCCCAGCATTTT. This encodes CASSQDRFQPQHF.

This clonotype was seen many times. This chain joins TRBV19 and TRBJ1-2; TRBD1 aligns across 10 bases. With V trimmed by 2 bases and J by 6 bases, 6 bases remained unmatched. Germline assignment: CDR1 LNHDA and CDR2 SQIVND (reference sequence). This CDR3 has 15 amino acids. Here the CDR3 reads CASSIWDRGQDGYTF. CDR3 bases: TGTGCCAGTAGTATATGGGACAGGGGACAAGATGGCTACACCTTC. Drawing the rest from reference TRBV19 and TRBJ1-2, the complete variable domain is DGGITQSPKYLFRKEGQNVTLSCEQNLNHDAMYWYRQDPGQGLRLIYYSQIVNDFQKGDIAEGYSVSREKKESFPLTVTSAQKNPTAFYLCASSIWDRGQDGYTFGSGTRLTVV.

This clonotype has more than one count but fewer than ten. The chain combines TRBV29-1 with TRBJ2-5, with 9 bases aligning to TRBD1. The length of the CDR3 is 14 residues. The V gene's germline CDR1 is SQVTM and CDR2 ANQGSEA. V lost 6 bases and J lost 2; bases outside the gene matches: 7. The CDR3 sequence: CSVRDRAFQETQYF. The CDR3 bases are TGCAGCGTCCGGGACAGGGCCTTTCAAGAGACCCAGTACTTC.

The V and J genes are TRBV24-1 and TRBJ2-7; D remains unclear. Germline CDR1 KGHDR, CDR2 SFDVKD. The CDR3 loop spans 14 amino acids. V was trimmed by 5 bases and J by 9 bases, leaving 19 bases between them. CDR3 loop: CATSGNTIYVGQYF. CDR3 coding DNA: TGTGCCACCAGTGGAAACACCATCTACGTCGGGCAGTACTTC.

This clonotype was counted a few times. The CDR3 is CASSLDRGRETQYF. CDR3 bases: TGTGCCAGCAGCTTAGACCGGGGGAGGGAGACCCAGTACTTC. The genes are TRBV7-6 and TRBJ2-5, with a tentative D call TRBD2 (6 bases). The CDR3 covers 14 residues. V lost 1 base and J 5 bases, leaving 11 bases between the germline ends. CDR1 SGHVS and CDR2 FNYEAQ come from the germline V gene.

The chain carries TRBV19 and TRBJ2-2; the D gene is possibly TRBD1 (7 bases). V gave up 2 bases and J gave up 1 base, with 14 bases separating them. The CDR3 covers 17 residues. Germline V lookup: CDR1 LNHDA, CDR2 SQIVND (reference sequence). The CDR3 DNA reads TGTGCCAGTAGTATACCCGCGGGACAGCGGAACACCGGGGAGCTGTTTTTT. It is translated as CASSIPAGQRNTGELFF. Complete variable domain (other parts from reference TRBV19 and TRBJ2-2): DGGITQSPKYLFRKEGQNVTLSCEQNLNHDAMYWYRQDPGQGLRLIYYSQIVNDFQKGDIAEGYSVSREKKESFPLTVTSAQKNPTAFYLCASSIPAGQRNTGELFFGEGSRLTVL.

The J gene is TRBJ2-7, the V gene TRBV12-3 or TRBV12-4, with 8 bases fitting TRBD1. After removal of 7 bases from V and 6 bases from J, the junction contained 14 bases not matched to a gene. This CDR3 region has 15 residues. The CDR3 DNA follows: TGTGCCAGCAACGCCGGACAGGGCAGGGTGGGCGAGCAGTACTTC. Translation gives CASNAGQGRVGEQYF.

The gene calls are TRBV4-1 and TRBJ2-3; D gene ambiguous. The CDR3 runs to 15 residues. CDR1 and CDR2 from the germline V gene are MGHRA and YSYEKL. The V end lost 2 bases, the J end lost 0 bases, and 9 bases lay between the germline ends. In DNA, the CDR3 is TGCGCCAGCAGCCAACAGACTCCTAGCACAGATACGCAGTATTTT. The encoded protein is CASSQQTPSTDTQYF.

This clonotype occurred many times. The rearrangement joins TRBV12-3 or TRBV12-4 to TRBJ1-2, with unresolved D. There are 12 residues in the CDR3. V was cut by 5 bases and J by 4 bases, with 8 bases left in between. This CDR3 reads CASSVQFYGYTF. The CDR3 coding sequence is TGTGCCAGCAGTGTACAGTTCTATGGCTACACCTTC.

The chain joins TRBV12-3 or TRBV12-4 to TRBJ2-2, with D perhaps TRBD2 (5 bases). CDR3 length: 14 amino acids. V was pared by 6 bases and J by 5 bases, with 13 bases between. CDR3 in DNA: TGTGCCAGCAGGCCGGCTAGCTCAACCGGGGAGCTGTTTTTT. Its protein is CASRPASSTGELFF.